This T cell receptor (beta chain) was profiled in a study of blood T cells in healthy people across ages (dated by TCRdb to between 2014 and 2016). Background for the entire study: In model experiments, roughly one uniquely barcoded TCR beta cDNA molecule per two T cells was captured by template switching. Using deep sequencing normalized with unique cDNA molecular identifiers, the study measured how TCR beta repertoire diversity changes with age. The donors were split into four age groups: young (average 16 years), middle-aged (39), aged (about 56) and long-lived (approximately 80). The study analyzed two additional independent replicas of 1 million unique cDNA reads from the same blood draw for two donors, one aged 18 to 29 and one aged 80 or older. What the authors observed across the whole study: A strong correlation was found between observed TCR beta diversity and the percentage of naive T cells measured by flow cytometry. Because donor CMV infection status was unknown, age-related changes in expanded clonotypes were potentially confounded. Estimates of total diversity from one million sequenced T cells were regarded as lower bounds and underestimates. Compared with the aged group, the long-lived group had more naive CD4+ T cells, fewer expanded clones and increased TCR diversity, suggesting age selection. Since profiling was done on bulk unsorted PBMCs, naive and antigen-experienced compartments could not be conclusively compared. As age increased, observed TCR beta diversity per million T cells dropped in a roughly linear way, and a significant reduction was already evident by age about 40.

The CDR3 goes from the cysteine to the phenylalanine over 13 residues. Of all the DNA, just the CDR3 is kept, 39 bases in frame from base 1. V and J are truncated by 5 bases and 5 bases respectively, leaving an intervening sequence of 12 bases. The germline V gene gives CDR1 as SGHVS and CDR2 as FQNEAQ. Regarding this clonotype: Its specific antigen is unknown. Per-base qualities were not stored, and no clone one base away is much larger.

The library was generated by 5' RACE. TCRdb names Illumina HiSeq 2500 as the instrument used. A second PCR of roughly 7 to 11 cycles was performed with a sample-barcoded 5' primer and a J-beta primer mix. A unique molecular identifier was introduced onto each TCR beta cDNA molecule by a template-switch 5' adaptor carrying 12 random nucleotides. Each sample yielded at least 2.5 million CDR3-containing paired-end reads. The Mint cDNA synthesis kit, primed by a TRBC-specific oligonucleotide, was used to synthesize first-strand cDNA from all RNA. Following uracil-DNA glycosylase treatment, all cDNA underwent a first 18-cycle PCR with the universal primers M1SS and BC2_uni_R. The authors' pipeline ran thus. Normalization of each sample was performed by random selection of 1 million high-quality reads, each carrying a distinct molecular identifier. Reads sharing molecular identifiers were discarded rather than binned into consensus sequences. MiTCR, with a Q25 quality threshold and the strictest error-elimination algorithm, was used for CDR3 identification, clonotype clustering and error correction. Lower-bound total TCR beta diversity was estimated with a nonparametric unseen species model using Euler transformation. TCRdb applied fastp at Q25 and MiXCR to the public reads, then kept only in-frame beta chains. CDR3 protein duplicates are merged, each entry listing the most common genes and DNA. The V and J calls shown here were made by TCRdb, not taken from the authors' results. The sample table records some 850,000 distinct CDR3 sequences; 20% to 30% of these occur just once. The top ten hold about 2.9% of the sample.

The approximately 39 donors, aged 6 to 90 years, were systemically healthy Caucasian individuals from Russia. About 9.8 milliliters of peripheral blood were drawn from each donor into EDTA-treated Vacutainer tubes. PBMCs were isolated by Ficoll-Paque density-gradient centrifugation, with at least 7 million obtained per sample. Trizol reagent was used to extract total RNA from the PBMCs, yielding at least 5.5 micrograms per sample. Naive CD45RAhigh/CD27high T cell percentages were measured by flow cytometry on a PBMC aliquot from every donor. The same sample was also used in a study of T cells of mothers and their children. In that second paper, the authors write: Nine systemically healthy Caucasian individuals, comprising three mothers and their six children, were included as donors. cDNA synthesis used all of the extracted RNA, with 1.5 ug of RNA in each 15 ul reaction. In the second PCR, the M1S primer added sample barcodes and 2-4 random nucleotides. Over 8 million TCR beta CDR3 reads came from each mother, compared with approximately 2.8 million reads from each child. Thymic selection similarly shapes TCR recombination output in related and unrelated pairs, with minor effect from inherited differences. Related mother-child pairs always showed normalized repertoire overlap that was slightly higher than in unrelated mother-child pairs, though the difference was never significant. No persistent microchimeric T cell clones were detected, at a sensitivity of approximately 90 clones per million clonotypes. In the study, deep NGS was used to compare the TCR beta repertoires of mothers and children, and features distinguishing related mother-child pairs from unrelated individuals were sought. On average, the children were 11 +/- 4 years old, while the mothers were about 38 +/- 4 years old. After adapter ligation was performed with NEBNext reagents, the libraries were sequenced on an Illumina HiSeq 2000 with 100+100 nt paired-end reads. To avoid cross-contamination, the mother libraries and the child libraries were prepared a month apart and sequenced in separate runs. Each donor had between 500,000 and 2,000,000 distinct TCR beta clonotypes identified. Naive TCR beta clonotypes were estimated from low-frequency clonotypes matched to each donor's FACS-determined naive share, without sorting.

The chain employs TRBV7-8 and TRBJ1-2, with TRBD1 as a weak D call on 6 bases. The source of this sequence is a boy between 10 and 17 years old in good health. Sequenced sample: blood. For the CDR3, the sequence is CASSQGPIYGYTF. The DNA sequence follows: TGTGCCAGCAGCCAGGGGCCCATTTATGGCTACACCTTC.